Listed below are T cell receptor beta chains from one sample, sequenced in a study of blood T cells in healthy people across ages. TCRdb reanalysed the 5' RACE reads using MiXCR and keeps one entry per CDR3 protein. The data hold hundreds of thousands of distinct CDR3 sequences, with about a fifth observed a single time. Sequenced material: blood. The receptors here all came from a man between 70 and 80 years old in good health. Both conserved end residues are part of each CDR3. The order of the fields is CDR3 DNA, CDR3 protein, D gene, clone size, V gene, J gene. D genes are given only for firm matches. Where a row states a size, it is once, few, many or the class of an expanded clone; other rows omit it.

TGTGCCAGTAGTATAGGCCAGGGGCGGAACATTCAGTACTTC,CASSIGQGRNIQYF,NA,once,TRBV19,TRBJ2-4
TGTGCCGGCAGCTTGGCTTTTAGCGGGAACTGGGAGACCCTGTACTTC,CAGSLAFSGNWETLYF,TRBD2,NA,TRBV5-6,TRBJ2-5
TGTGCCAGCAGTTTTGCTATTTCACCCCTCCACTTT,CASSFAISPLHF,NA,NA,TRBV12-3/TRBV12-4,TRBJ1-6
TGTGCCAGCAGTTACTCGGTCGTGACCAATCAGCCCCAGCATTTT,CASSYSVVTNQPQHF,NA,NA,TRBV6-2/TRBV6-3,TRBJ1-5
TGTGCCAGCAGCAAGGTGGATATAGCGGGAGGTACCTACAATGAGCAGTTCTTC,CASSKVDIAGGTYNEQFF,NA,few,TRBV21-1,TRBJ2-1
TGCGCCAGCAGCTTGGACGGGGGGTTTGGGTTGGAGCAGTACTTC,CASSLDGGFGLEQYF,TRBD2,few,TRBV5-1,TRBJ2-7
TGTGCCAGCAGTTACTCGGCCCTCGGTGACAGGGACGGAAACACCATATATTTT,CASSYSALGDRDGNTIYF,TRBD1,NA,TRBV6-5,TRBJ1-3
TGCAGCGTTGGTGTTGGAAACACCATATATTTT,CSVGVGNTIYF,NA,many,TRBV29-1,TRBJ1-3
TGTGCCAGCAGAACACAGGGATTGAACACTGAAGCTTTCTTT,CASRTQGLNTEAFF,NA,NA,TRBV28,TRBJ1-1
TGTGCCAGCCACCGCGAGAGCAATCAGCCCCAGCATTTT,CASHRESNQPQHF,NA,NA,TRBV28,TRBJ1-5
TGTGCCAGCAGACACCGGGAAACATCCGCAGATACGCAGTATTTT,CASRHRETSADTQYF,NA,NA,TRBV7-2,TRBJ2-3
TGTGCCTGGAGTGTAAGGTCGGGTTATCAGCCCCAGCATTTT,CAWSVRSGYQPQHF,NA,NA,TRBV30,TRBJ1-5
TGTGCCATCAGTGACAGCTACGAGCAGTACTTC,CAISDSYEQYF,NA,NA,TRBV10-3,TRBJ2-7
TGCGCCAGCAGCTTGGTAGTGGAAGAGACCCAGTACTTC,CASSLVVEETQYF,NA,many,TRBV5-1,TRBJ2-5
TGTGCCAGCAGCCCCAGGGTAAGCGAGCAGTACTTC,CASSPRVSEQYF,NA,NA,TRBV3-1,TRBJ2-7
TGCAGCGTCCCCTCCATCAGGTCACAAGGCTCAGATACGCAGTATTTT,CSVPSIRSQGSDTQYF,NA,NA,TRBV29-1,TRBJ2-3
TGCAGTGCAAGACCCGGGCGGGGGAACACCGGGGAGCTGTTTTTT,CSARPGRGNTGELFF,NA,NA,TRBV20-1,TRBJ2-2
TGCAGTGCTAGAGGGGGGTTTAGCTCCTACGAGCAGTACTTC,CSARGGFSSYEQYF,NA,NA,TRBV20-1,TRBJ2-7
TGTGCCAGCAGCGTAGACTACCCTGCAACTAATGAAAAACTGTTTTTT,CASSVDYPATNEKLFF,NA,NA,TRBV9,TRBJ1-4
TGTGCCAGCAGCCATATGGGGCGAAAGATAGATACGCAGTATTTT,CASSHMGRKIDTQYF,NA,NA,TRBV14,TRBJ2-3
TGTGCCAGCAGCCAAGAGGGGGGGCTTCGTATGGCCCAGCATTTT,CASSQEGGLRMAQHF,NA,NA,TRBV14,TRBJ1-5
TGCGCCAGCAGCCAAGGTACGACAGTACCCTCCTATGGCTACACCTTC,CASSQGTTVPSYGYTF,NA,NA,TRBV4-3,TRBJ1-2
TGTGCCAGCAGCTTAACCGGTGCGTTAGGGCAGCCCCAGCATTTT,CASSLTGALGQPQHF,NA,few,TRBV7-2,TRBJ1-5
TGTGCCAGCAGCTCTACTTGGACGCGAAGCACAGATACGCAGTATTTT,CASSSTWTRSTDTQYF,NA,few,TRBV7-8,TRBJ2-3